This passage covers 25 T cell receptor beta chains from one sample sequenced in a study of blood T cell repertoires in COVID-19. TCRdb's table, derived via immunoSEQ multiplex PCR, lists solely in-frame clones and lacks some. The table includes around 99,000 clones, around four fifths detected once. The sequencing sample was made of peripheral blood. These receptors came from a woman in her sixties or seventies with acute or convalescent COVID-19.

This clone was seen once. The chain uses TRBV6-5 and TRBJ1-6, with a possible D match to TRBD1 (5 bases). Trimming cost V 0 bases and J 8 bases, with 11 bases left between them. The CDR3 covers 15 residues. Germline CDR1 MNHEY, CDR2 SVGAGI. The CDR3 sequence: CASSYSARVDSPLHF. The CDR3 DNA reads TGTGCCAGCAGTTACTCGGCCAGGGTGGATTCACCCCTCCACTTT.

This sequence joins TRBV9 and TRBJ2-5; perhaps TRBD2 as D (6 bases). Germline-derived CDR1 and CDR2 are SGDLS and YYNGEE. CDR3 size: 17 residues. Trimming pared 3 bases from V and 10 bases from J, leaving 28 bases between. CDR3 bases: TGTGCCAGCAGCGCCTCACGCGCCAGCGGGCCTATTGGGGGCCAGTACTTC. Translating gives CASSASRASGPIGGQYF.

The rearrangement uses TRBV5-1 and TRBJ1-5, with D hard to call. The CDR3 contains 14 residues. V lost 0 bases and J 4 bases, leaving 8 bases between the germline ends. Germline lookup yields CDR1 SGHRS and CDR2 YFSETQ. CDR3 bases: TGCGCCAGCAGCTTGGGGGGAGATAATCAGCCCCAGCATTTT. Amino acid sequence: CASSLGGDNQPQHF.

The chain combines TRBV2 with TRBJ1-6, with D hard to call. Germline V gene data show CDR1 as SNHLY and CDR2 as FYNNEI. The CDR3 is 17 amino acids. V dropped 7 bases and J dropped 0 bases, with 16 bases sitting between them. CDR3 sequence (DNA): TGTGCCAGCACCGAAGTACAGAGCAGCTCCTATAATTCACCCCTCCACTTT. It encodes CASTEVQSSSYNSPLHF.

The gene calls are TRBV6-2 or TRBV6-3 and TRBJ1-1; unclear D gene. Germline V gene data show CDR1 as MNHEY and CDR2 as SVGEGT. The V gene lost 0 bases and the J gene lost 1 base, with 12 bases spanning the gap. The CDR3 runs 16 residues. The CDR3 loop reads CASSYSRVQWNTEAFF. In nucleotides, the CDR3 is TGTGCCAGCAGTTACTCGCGGGTACAGTGGAACACTGAAGCTTTCTTT.

The genes are TRBV7-9 and TRBJ1-2; D not certain. From germline, CDR1 is SEHNR and CDR2 FQNEAQ (reference sequence). Trimming shortened V by 8 bases and J by 6 bases, and 16 bases separated the two germline ends. The CDR3 runs 13 residues. The CDR3 is CASRAHQADGYTF. DNA for the CDR3: TGTGCCAGCCGAGCCCATCAAGCGGATGGCTACACCTTC.

V usage is TRBV6-6 and J usage is TRBJ1-3, with 9 bases matching TRBD1. With 5 bases clipped from V and 5 bases from J, the junction kept 7 bases outside the gene matches. The CDR3 has 15 residues. The V gene's germline CDR1 is MNHNY and CDR2 SVGAGI (reference sequence). DNA of the CDR3: TGTGCCAGCAGTGGTGGGGGGACAGGGAGAAACACCATATATTTT. Its protein is CASSGGGTGRNTIYF.

The gene calls are TRBV2 and TRBJ2-7, with 7 bases matching TRBD1. Germline-derived CDR1 and CDR2 are SNHLY and FYNNEI. The CDR3 runs to 14 residues. After removal of 2 bases from V and 13 bases from J, the junction contained 14 bases not matched to a gene. CDR3 in amino acids: CASSEWAVRGQGYF. The CDR3, as DNA: TGTGCCAGCAGTGAATGGGCGGTGAGGGGGCAAGGCTACTTC.

This clone was seen just once. The rearrangement uses TRBV3-1 (or the pseudogene TRBV3-2) and TRBJ1-1; no firm D call. The V end was cut by 6 bases, the J end by 4 bases, with 15 bases between. Germline V CDR1 and CDR2: LGHDT, YNNKEL (reference sequence). This CDR3 is 14 amino acids long. For the CDR3, the DNA is TGTGCCAGCAGTCCCATTGCACGCGGCACTGAAGCTTTCTTT. Translating gives CASSPIARGTEAFF.

The rearrangement links TRBV19 to TRBJ1-5; the D is unclear. The CDR3 length is 15 residues. With 8 bases removed from V and 4 bases from J, the gap between germline ends came to 18 bases. CDR1 LNHDA and CDR2 SQIVND come from the germline V gene (reference sequence). CDR3 nucleotide sequence: TGTGCCAGTGCGGAATCGGGTCGGACTAATCAGCCCCAGCATTTT. Encoded protein: CASAESGRTNQPQHF.

The chain employs TRBV19 and TRBJ2-3, with D hard to call. The V gene lost 5 bases and the J gene lost 0 bases, with 12 bases spanning the gap. CDR1 is LNHDA, CDR2 SQIVND, per germline (reference sequence). The CDR3 is 15 residues long. In DNA, the CDR3 is TGTGCCAGTAGTTCCGCCGGTCCTAGCACAGATACGCAGTATTTT. Translating gives CASSSAGPSTDTQYF.

The chain is built from TRBV19 and TRBJ1-6, with TRBD1 matching 9 bases. Unmatched junction bases numbered 10, after V lost 6 bases and J lost 7 bases. Germline values: CDR1 LNHDA, CDR2 SQIVND (reference sequence). This CDR3 is 16 amino acids long. DNA of the CDR3: TGTGCCAGTAGCCCTGAAGCCGGGACAGGGAATTCACCCCTCCACTTT. It specifies CASSPEAGTGNSPLHF.

J is TRBJ1-6 and V is TRBV2; the D gene is possibly TRBD1 (6 bases). V lost 5 bases, J lost 0 bases, and 8 bases lay in between. The germline gives CDR1 SNHLY, CDR2 FYNNEI. The CDR3 covers 15 residues. In DNA form, the CDR3 reads TGTGCCAGCAGTACAGGGAGCTCCTATAATTCACCCCTCCACTTT. Amino acid sequence: CASSTGSSYNSPLHF.

This chain links TRBV18 with TRBJ2-2; perhaps TRBD2 as D (5 bases). Trimming took 6 bases from V and 5 from J, leaving 16 bases between them. Germline CDR1 reads KGHSH; CDR2 reads LQKENI. The CDR3 has 15 residues. The DNA for the CDR3 is TGTGCCAGCTCCCAACCCGGGGTAAAGACCGGGGAGCTGTTTTTT. Translation gives CASSQPGVKTGELFF.

V is TRBV28 and J is TRBJ2-1; no clear D gene. This CDR3 is built from 11 residues. The ends were cut back, 1 base at V and 8 bases at J, with 3 bases in the middle. In germline, CDR1 is MDHEN, CDR2 SYDVKM. CDR3 sequence reads: CASSLSYEQFF. The CDR3 nucleotides are TGTGCCAGCAGTTTATCATATGAGCAGTTCTTC.

DNA for the CDR3: TGTGCCAGCAGCTTAAAGGGGGCTGTTGAGCAGTTCTTC. It translates to CASSLKGAVEQFF. This sequence joins TRBV11-2 and TRBJ2-1, with 7 bases aligning to TRBD1. The V gene's germline CDR1 is SGHAT and CDR2 FQNNGV. The CDR3 is 13 residues long. Trimming at V came to 2 bases and at J to 9 bases, leaving 4 bases not matched to a gene. Based on the CDR3 plus reference TRBV11-2 and TRBJ2-1, the full variable domain is EAGVAQSPRYKIIEKRQSVAFWCNPISGHATLYWYQQILGQGPKLLIQFQNNGVVDDSQLPKDRFSAERLKGVDSTLKIQPAKLEDSAVYLCASSLKGAVEQFFGPGTRLTVL.

V and J are TRBV24-1 and TRBJ1-1; no reliable D call. CDR3 size: 13 residues. Looked up from germline, CDR1 is KGHDR and CDR2 is SFDVKD. Trimming cost V 7 bases and J 2 bases, with 10 bases left between them. CDR3 loop: CATRESPNTEAFF. The CDR3 coding sequence is TGTGCCACCAGAGAAAGCCCAAACACTGAAGCTTTCTTT.

V usage is TRBV6-6 and J usage is TRBJ2-1, with D possibly matching TRBD1 (6 bases). CDR1 is MNHNY, CDR2 SVGAGI, per germline (reference sequence). The CDR3 is made up of 14 amino acids. V was trimmed by 6 bases and J by 8 bases, leaving 17 bases between them. The CDR3 loop is CASRAGQLWDEQFF. DNA of the CDR3: TGTGCCAGCAGGGCCGGACAGCTCTGGGATGAGCAGTTCTTC.

V usage is TRBV7-9 and J usage is TRBJ2-5; 9 nucleotides match TRBD1. The CDR3 has 14 amino acids. CDR1 SEHNR and CDR2 FQNEAQ come from the germline V gene (reference sequence). Losses at the gene ends were 2 bases for V and 6 bases for J; bases not matched to a gene: 4. CDR3 coding DNA: TGTGCCAGCAGCTTAACAGGGGGCGCGAAGACCCAGTACTTC. It is translated as CASSLTGGAKTQYF.

This clone was counted only a few times. The chain is built from TRBV6-5 and TRBJ1-5, with TRBD1 as a possible D gene (5 bases). The CDR3 covers 14 residues. Germline-derived CDR1 and CDR2 are MNHEY and SVGAGI. The V and J ends lost 8 bases and 0 bases respectively, with 11 bases between them. The CDR3 DNA sequence: TGTGCCAGCTGGCAGGGTTTTAGCAATCAGCCCCAGCATTTT. Translated: CASWQGFSNQPQHF.

The V and J genes are TRBV5-1 and TRBJ1-4; no clear D. V lost 3 bases and J lost 3, with 12 bases in between. The V gene's germline CDR1 is SGHRS and CDR2 YFSETQ. The CDR3 covers 15 residues. Written as DNA, the CDR3 is TGCGCCAGCAGCTCCCTTCCGGGGTCTAATGAAAAACTGTTTTTT. Its protein is CASSSLPGSNEKLFF.

This sequence joins TRBV7-9 and TRBJ2-3; TRBD1 might be the D (5 bases). Looked up from germline, CDR1 is SEHNR and CDR2 is FQNEAQ (reference sequence). The V and J ends lost 5 bases and 2 bases respectively, with 11 bases between them. The CDR3 has 14 residues. The CDR3 nucleotides read TGTGCCAGCAGCCCAGGGCCAGCCACAGATACGCAGTATTTT. It yields the protein CASSPGPATDTQYF.

The CDR3 loop is CASTSGYHEQYF. The CDR3 region has the DNA TGTGCCAGTACATCAGGGTACCACGAGCAGTACTTC. The rearrangement links TRBV6-5 to TRBJ2-7; tentatively, D is TRBD1 (5 bases). CDR3 length: 12 residues. Trimming left V 9 bases short and J 5 bases short, with 14 bases between. Germline V gene lookup returns CDR1 MNHEY and CDR2 SVGAGI.

The count of this clone is one. The chain employs TRBV29-1 and TRBJ2-1, with 9 bases fitting TRBD2. The germline CDR1 and CDR2 sequences are SQVTM and ANQGSEA. J lost 4 bases, V lost 7 bases, and 8 bases had no gene match. The CDR3 consists of 14 residues. The CDR3 here is CSALSGRTYNEQFF. Here the CDR3 DNA reads TGCAGCGCGTTGAGCGGGAGGACGTACAATGAGCAGTTCTTC.

This clone has only one observation. The chain has TRBV29-1 and TRBJ2-2, with TRBD1 matching 9 bases. The CDR3 has 14 amino acids. V dropped 7 bases and J dropped 7; count of bases not matched to a gene: 10. Germline V gene lookup returns CDR1 SQVTM and CDR2 ANQGSEA. CDR3 coding DNA: TGCAGCGGACTATCGACAGGGGGTGTCGGGGAGCTGTTTTTT. Its translation is CSGLSTGGVGELFF.